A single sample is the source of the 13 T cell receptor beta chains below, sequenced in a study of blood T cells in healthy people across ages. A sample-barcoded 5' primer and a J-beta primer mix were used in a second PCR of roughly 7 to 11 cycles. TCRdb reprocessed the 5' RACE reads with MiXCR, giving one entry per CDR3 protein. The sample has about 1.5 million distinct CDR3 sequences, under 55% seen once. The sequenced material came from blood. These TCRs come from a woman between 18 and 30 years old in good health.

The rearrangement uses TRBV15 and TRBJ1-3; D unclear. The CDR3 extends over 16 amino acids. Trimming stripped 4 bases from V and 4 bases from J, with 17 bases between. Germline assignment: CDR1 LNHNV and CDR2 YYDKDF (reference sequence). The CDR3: CATSTRTGVRGNTIYF. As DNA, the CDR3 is TGTGCCACCAGCACCCGAACCGGGGTGAGAGGAAACACCATATATTTT.

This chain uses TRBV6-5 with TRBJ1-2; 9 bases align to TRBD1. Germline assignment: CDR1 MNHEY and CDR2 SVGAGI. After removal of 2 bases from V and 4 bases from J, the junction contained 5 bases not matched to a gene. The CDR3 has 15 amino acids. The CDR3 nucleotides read TGTGCCAGCAGTTACGGACAGGGGCTTAGCTATGGCTACACCTTC. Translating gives CASSYGQGLSYGYTF.

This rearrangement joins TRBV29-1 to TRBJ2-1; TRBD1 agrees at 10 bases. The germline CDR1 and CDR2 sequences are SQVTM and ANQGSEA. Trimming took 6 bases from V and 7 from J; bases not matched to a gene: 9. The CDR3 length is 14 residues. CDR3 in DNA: TGCAGCGTGGCACCGGGACAGGGGAGAAATGAGCAGTTCTTC. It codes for CSVAPGQGRNEQFF.

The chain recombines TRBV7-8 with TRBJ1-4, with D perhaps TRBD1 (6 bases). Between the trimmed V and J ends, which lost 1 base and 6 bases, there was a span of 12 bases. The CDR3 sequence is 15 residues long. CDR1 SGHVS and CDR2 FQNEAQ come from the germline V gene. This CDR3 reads CASSLVEGVHEKLFF. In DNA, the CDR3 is TGTGCCAGCAGCTTAGTAGAGGGGGTGCATGAAAAACTGTTTTTT.

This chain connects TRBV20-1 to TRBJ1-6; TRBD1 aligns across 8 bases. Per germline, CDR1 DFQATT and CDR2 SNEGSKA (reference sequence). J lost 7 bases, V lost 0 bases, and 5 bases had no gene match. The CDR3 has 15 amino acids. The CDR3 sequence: CSARELTGDNSPLHF. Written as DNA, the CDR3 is TGCAGTGCTAGAGAGCTGACAGGGGACAATTCACCCCTCCACTTT.

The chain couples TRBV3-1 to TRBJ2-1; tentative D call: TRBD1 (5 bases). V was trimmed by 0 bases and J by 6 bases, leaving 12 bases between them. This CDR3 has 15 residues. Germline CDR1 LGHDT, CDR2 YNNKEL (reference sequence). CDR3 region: CASSQDGAFSNEQFF. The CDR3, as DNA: TGTGCCAGCAGCCAAGATGGGGCGTTTAGCAATGAGCAGTTCTTC.

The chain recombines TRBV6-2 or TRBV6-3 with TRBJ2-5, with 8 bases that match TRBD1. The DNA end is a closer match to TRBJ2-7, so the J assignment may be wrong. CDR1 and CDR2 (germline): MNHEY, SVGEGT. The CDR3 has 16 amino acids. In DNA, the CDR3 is TGTGCCAGCAGCTGGACAGGGACTCGTTTCCCCTACGAGCAGTACTTC. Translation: CASSWTGTRFPYEQYF.

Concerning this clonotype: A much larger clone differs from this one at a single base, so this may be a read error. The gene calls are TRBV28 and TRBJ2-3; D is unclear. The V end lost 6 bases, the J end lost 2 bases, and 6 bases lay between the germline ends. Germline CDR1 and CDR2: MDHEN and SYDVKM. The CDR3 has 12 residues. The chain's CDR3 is CASSTTTDTQYF. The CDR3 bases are TGTGCCAGCAGCACTACCACAGATACGCAGTATTTT.

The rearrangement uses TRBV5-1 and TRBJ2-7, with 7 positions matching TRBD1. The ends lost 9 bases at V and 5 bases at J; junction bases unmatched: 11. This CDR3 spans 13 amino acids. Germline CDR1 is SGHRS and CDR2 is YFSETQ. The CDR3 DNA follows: TGCGCCAACATGACAGGGTTCCCCGACGAGCAGTACTTC. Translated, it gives CANMTGFPDEQYF.

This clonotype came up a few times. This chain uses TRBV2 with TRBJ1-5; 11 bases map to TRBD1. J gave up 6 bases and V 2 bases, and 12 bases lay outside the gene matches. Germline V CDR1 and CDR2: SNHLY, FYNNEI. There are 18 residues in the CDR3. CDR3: CASSESIGWTGGGQPQHF. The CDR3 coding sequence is TGTGCCAGCAGTGAATCTATAGGGTGGACAGGGGGCGGTCAGCCCCAGCATTTT. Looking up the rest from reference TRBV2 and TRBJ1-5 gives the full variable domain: EPEVTQTPSHQVTQMGQEVILRCVPISNHLYFYWYRQILGQKVEFLVSFYNNEISEKSEIFDDQFSVERPDGSNFTLKIRSTKLEDSAMYFCASSESIGWTGGGQPQHFGDGTRLSIL.

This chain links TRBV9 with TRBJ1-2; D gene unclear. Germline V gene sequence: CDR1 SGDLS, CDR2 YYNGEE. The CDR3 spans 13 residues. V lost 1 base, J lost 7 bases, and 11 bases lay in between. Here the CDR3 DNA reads TGTGCCAGCAGCGTATTCCCCTTGCGTGGCTACACCTTC. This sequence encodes CASSVFPLRGYTF.

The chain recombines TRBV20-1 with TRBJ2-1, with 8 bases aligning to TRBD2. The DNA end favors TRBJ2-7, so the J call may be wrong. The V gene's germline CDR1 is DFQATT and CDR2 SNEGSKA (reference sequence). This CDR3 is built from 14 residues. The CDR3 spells CSASRLALYNEQYF. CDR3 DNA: TGCAGTGCTAGTCGACTAGCGCTTTACAATGAGCAGTACTTC.

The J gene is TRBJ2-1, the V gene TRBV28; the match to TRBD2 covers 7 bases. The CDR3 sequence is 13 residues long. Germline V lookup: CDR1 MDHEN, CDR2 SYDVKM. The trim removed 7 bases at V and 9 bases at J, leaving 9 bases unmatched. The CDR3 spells CASILMGEGEQFF. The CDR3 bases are TGTGCCAGCATCTTGATGGGGGAGGGTGAGCAGTTCTTC.